Described below is a single TCR beta chain sequence and its context. The data originate from a study of T-cell memory formation after mild COVID-19. TCRdb re-called the 5' RACE reads through MiXCR, storing one row per CDR3 protein. The sample carries about 350,000 distinct CDR3 sequences, 12% to 15% recorded once. This CDR3 has 14 residues. Trimming took 6 bases from V and 3 from J; bases not matched to a gene: 6. Per the germline V gene, CDR1 is DFQATT and CDR2 is SNEGSKA (reference sequence). The genes are TRBV20-1 and TRBJ2-2; 8 bases fit TRBD2. The receptor's source is a man between 18 and 35 years old who had mild COVID-19 (a few samples of this study predate the infection). Cell type and time point are not known. The sequencing sample was made of PBMCs or a T cell subset sorted from them (not recorded which). In DNA form, the CDR3 reads TGCAGTGCCACCCGGGGGGGAGACACCGGGGAGCTGTTTTTT. As protein: CSATRGGDTGELFF.